A selection of T cell receptor beta chains follows, all from one sample in a study of shared T cell receptors in the human thymus. Libraries were prepared by immunoSEQ multiplex PCR; TCRdb keeps only in-frame clonotypes and omits some of them. The sample comprises hundreds of thousands of clones, around 78% of which are singletons, and about 0.013% rests with the top ten. Separately, the same data were catalogued under a study of human thymus T cells.

The sample consisted of thymocytes. All receptors derive from a boy under two years old with a congenital heart defect. Each CDR3 is given with its conserved first and last residue. The D gene is left open where the match is weak. Not every row has a clone size; where given, it reads once, few, many or a size class.

clone size	V gene	J gene	D gene	CDR3 DNA	CDR3 protein
NA	TRBV5-1	TRBJ1-1	NA	TGCGCCAGCAGGGGGGCGGATGAAGCTTTCTTT	CASRGADEAFF
NA	TRBV4-3	TRBJ2-6	TRBD1	TGCGCCAGCAGCCGTAAAGGGAGGCAGGGGGCGGTGGGGGCCAACGTCCTGACTTTC	CASSRKGRQGAVGANVLTF
once	TRBV5-1	TRBJ2-3	TRBD2	TGCGCCAGCAGCTGGGAGGGAGATGCAGATACGCAGTATTTT	CASSWEGDADTQYF
NA	TRBV9	TRBJ1-3	TRBD1	TGTGCCAGCAGCGTAGGGGGGACAGGACCCGAAAACACCATATATTTT	CASSVGGTGPENTIYF
NA	TRBV4-3	TRBJ1-4	NA	TGCGCCAGCAGCCAAGATCTTCGGGGGGAACTGTTTTTT	CASSQDLRGELFF
once	TRBV27	TRBJ2-7	TRBD2	TGTGCCAGCTCGGGACTACCGACCTACGAGCAGTACTTC	CASSGLPTYEQYF
NA	TRBV4-1	TRBJ1-5	TRBD1	TGCGCCAGCAGCCAAGTGGGACAGGGGGTAATAATGATGGATCAGCCCCAGCATTTT	CASSQVGQGVIMMDQPQHF
NA	TRBV5-4	TRBJ2-3	NA	TGTGCCAGCAGCTTTTTCGGGGACATTACTCCCCCCGGCACAGATACGCAGTATTTT	CASSFFGDITPPGTDTQYF
NA	TRBV28	TRBJ2-7	TRBD1	TGTGCCAGCAGCTCATCCGACAGGGCCCTCTCCTACGAGCAGTACTTC	CASSSSDRALSYEQYF
NA	TRBV14	TRBJ2-7	NA	TGTGCCAGCAGCCAAGAGGGCGAACAGGGAACGTACGAGCAGTACTTC	CASSQEGEQGTYEQYF
NA	TRBV10-3	TRBJ1-2	NA	TGTGCCAGAACCCAGGTGAGTGGCTACACCTTC	CARTQVSGYTF
NA	TRBV27	TRBJ2-7	TRBD2	TGTGCCAGCAGTTTACTAGCGGGGACCTACGAGCAGTACTTC	CASSLLAGTYEQYF
NA	TRBV2	TRBJ2-1	NA	TGTGCCAGCAGTGGTACCGCAGGGGAGCAGTTCTTC	CASSGTAGEQFF
NA	TRBV9	TRBJ2-1	NA	TGTGCCAGCAGCTACCAACAGGGATCCGAGCAGTTCTTC	CASSYQQGSEQFF
NA	TRBV2	TRBJ1-2	NA	TGTGCCAGCAGTGAAGCGGCAGGGTCGCGCTATGGCTACACCTTC	CASSEAAGSRYGYTF